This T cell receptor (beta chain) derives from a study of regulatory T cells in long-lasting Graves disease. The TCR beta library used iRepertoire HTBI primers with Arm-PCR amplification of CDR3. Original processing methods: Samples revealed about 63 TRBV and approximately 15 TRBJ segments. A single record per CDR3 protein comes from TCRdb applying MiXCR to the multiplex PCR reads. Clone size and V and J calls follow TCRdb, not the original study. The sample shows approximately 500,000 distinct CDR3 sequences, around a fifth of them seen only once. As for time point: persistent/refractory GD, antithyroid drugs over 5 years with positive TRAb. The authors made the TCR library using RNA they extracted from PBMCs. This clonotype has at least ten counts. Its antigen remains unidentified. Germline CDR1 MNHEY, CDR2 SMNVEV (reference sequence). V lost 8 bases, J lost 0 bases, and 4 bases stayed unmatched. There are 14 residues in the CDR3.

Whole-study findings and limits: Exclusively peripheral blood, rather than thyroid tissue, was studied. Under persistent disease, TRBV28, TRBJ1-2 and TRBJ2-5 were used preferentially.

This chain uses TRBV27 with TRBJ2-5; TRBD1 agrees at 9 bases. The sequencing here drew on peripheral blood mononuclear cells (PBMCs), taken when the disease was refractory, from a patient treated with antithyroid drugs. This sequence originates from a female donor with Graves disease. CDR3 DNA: TGTGCCAGCTGGGGGGACAGGGACCAAGAGACCCAGTACTTC. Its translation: CASWGDRDQETQYF.